The table lists the clone carrying this T cell receptor beta chain with a few counts. The antigen is not known. The data stem from a study of T-cell memory formation after mild COVID-19. Across the study: Clusters were largely donor specific. Study-wide points: There was a balanced CD4/CD8 profile in clones contracting day 15 to 85, and later expanders leaned CD4+. Of the contracting clones, CD4+ ones lay mainly in CM and EM, and CD8+ ones in EMRA.

The CDR3 sequence is 17 residues long. Germline lookup yields CDR1 SEHNR and CDR2 FQNEAQ (reference sequence). Trimming removed 5 bases at V and 0 bases at J, with 20 bases between. From 5'RACE with constant-segment primers came TCR alpha and TCR beta cDNA libraries that carried sample barcodes and UMIs. TCRdb fed the 5' RACE reads into MiXCR, producing one record per CDR3 protein. The sample holds 500,000 to 600,000 distinct CDR3 sequences, about 20% seen once. The sequence was collected from an adult woman who had mild COVID-19 (a few samples of this study predate the infection). Cell type and time point are not known. Sequenced sample: PBMCs or a T cell subset sorted from them (not recorded which). This sequence joins TRBV7-9 and TRBJ2-7, with D unclear. CDR3 coding DNA: TGTGCCAGCAGCAGAATGGTAGGCGGAGCAAGCTCCTACGAGCAGTACTTC. Translation gives CASSRMVGGASSYEQYF.